The 13 T cell receptor beta chains given below trace back to one sample, sequenced in a study of blood T cell repertoires in COVID-19. Libraries were prepared by immunoSEQ multiplex PCR; TCRdb keeps only in-frame clonotypes and omits some of them. Of approximately 270,000 clones in the sample, 91% were seen once. The specimen was PBMCs or T cells enriched from blood (not recorded which). The receptor set was obtained from a human donor in a cohort exposed to, infected with or recovered from COVID-19 (not recorded which). The donor label of this sample is uncertain.

This chain links TRBV6-2 or TRBV6-3 with TRBJ2-3; D uncertain. The CDR3 contains 16 residues. Germline lookup yields CDR1 MNHEY and CDR2 SVGEGT. V was cut by 4 bases and J by 3 bases, with 17 bases left in between. The CDR3 is CASSSRRVDLTDTQYF. The CDR3 DNA reads as TGTGCCAGCAGTTCCCGGCGTGTTGACTTAACAGATACGCAGTATTTT.

This chain connects TRBV6-5 to TRBJ1-1; 11 positions match TRBD1. The CDR3 has 13 amino acids. V shed 7 bases, J shed 7 bases, and the junction held 5 bases outside the gene matches. The V gene's germline CDR1 is MNHEY and CDR2 SVGAGI. The CDR3 loop is CASTRTGGLEAFF. The CDR3, as DNA: TGTGCCAGCACCAGGACAGGGGGCCTTGAAGCTTTCTTT.

The chain's CDR3 is CASSSSGGISTDTQYF. The CDR3 bases are TGTGCCAGCAGCTCATCGGGGGGTATTTCCACAGATACGCAGTATTTT. The genes are TRBV4-2 and TRBJ2-3; 7 positions match TRBD2. The CDR3 loop spans 16 amino acids. The V and J ends lost 5 bases and 2 bases, in that order; junction bases with no gene match: 10. Germline V gene data show CDR1 as LGHNA and CDR2 as YNFKEQ.

This clone was detected once. The J gene is TRBJ2-3, the V gene TRBV7-8; D is perhaps TRBD2 (5 bases). CDR3 size: 16 residues. V dropped 5 bases and J dropped 4 bases, with 19 bases sitting between them. Germline values: CDR1 SGHVS, CDR2 FQNEAQ. The CDR3 nucleotides read TGTGCCAGCAGCGTCGGGGTCCCCCCTGGCGCAGATACGCAGTATTTT. This gives the protein CASSVGVPPGADTQYF.

The rearrangement links TRBV2 to TRBJ1-5; no definite D call. Germline CDR1 reads SNHLY; CDR2 reads FYNNEI. Trimming took 4 bases from V and 3 from J, leaving 10 bases between them. CDR3 length equals 14 residues. The CDR3 reads CASSVTENNQPQHF. DNA of the CDR3: TGTGCCAGCAGTGTTACAGAGAACAATCAGCCCCAGCATTTT.

V and J are TRBV7-2 and TRBJ1-1; D may be TRBD1 (6 bases). The CDR3 has 14 amino acids. Deletions cut 8 bases from V and 5 bases from J, with 18 bases between. Germline V CDR1 and CDR2: SGHTA, FQGNSA. The chain's CDR3 is CASSWAGRGTEAFF. In nucleotides, the CDR3 is TGTGCCAGCTCCTGGGCAGGGAGGGGGACTGAAGCTTTCTTT.

This sequence joins TRBV11-2 and TRBJ2-3; D is unclear. V was trimmed by 0 bases and J by 4 bases, leaving 5 bases between them. The CDR3 consists of 13 residues. Germline-derived CDR1 and CDR2 are SGHAT and FQNNGV. Here the CDR3 reads CASSLEAADTQYF. The CDR3 nucleotides read TGTGCCAGCAGCTTAGAGGCGGCAGATACGCAGTATTTT.

V gene TRBV29-1 combines with J gene TRBJ1-2; 11 positions match TRBD1. V shed 6 bases and J 3 bases; nucleotides not matched to a gene: 3. The length of the CDR3 is 13 residues. Germline V gives CDR1 SQVTM, CDR2 ANQGSEA. The CDR3 nucleotides read TGCAGCGTGAGGGACAGGGGGGACTATGGCTACACCTTC. This gives the protein CSVRDRGDYGYTF. The full variable domain, rest sourced from reference TRBV29-1 and TRBJ1-2, is SAVISQKPSRDICQRGTSLTIQCQVDSQVTMMFWYRQQPGQSLTLIATANQGSEATYESGFVIDKFPISRPNLTFSTLTVSNMSPEDSSIYLCSVRDRGDYGYTFGSGTRLTVV.

The chain recombines TRBV19 with TRBJ2-5; possibly TRBD2 for D (5 bases). CDR3 length: 17 residues. The ends were cut back, 0 bases at V and 2 bases at J, with 16 bases in the middle. Germline V gene data show CDR1 as LNHDA and CDR2 as SQIVND (reference sequence). CDR3 sequence: CASSIDHPTKIQETQYF. In DNA form, the CDR3 reads TGTGCCAGTAGTATAGATCACCCGACTAAAATACAAGAGACCCAGTACTTC.

As regards this clone: The same CDR3 can be traced to other DNA sequences in this sample. The chain combines TRBV5-4 with TRBJ2-2, with 10 nucleotides matching TRBD2. Per germline, CDR1 SGHNT and CDR2 YYREEE (reference sequence). The J segment lost 3 bases and the V segment lost 0 bases, leaving 2 bases of the junction unmatched. The CDR3 totals 16 residues. CDR3 region: CASSLGLAGDTGELFF. CDR3 sequence (DNA): TGTGCCAGCAGCTTGGGCCTAGCGGGGGACACCGGGGAGCTGTTTTTT.

The chain recombines TRBV7-9 with TRBJ1-5, with D perhaps matching TRBD1 (5 bases). Germline loops: CDR1 SEHNR, CDR2 FQNEAQ (reference sequence). V lost 5 bases, J lost 6 bases, and 20 bases lay in between. This CDR3 contains 16 residues. CDR3 loop: CASSPPGGPMTQPQHF. CDR3 in DNA: TGTGCCAGCAGCCCGCCCGGGGGTCCTATGACTCAGCCCCAGCATTTT.

This rearrangement joins TRBV7-2 to TRBJ1-6; D is possibly TRBD1 (5 bases). The V end lost 5 bases, the J end lost 7 bases, and 12 bases lay between the germline ends. The CDR3 runs 14 residues. CDR1 and CDR2 from the germline V gene are SGHTA and FQGNSA. In DNA form, the CDR3 reads TGTGCCAGCAGCCCGGGGGGGTCGAATTCACCCCTCCACTTT. Its protein product is CASSPGGSNSPLHF.

The rearrangement uses TRBV9 and TRBJ2-7, with D hard to call. CDR3 length equals 14 residues. V lost 3 bases, J lost 2 bases, and 12 bases lay in between. Germline CDR1 reads SGDLS; CDR2 reads YYNGEE. CDR3 protein: CASSAHSGPYEQYF. DNA of the CDR3: TGTGCCAGCAGCGCTCACAGTGGGCCCTACGAGCAGTACTTC.